Each of the 5 T cell receptor beta chains below was sequenced from the same sample in a study of blood T cell repertoires in COVID-19. Data came from immunoSEQ multiplex PCR; TCRdb stores just in-frame clones and leaves some out. Counted here are about 340,000 clones, almost 90% occurring once; the ten biggest clones make up roughly 6.6%. Input material: peripheral blood. These receptors were taken from a woman between 65 and 79 years old with COVID-19, enrolled during active disease.

In DNA, the CDR3 is TGTGCCAGCAGTTTAACGGGACAAAGCTATGGCTACACCTTC. Protein sequence: CASSLTGQSYGYTF. The gene calls are TRBV28 and TRBJ1-2, with D possibly TRBD1 on 6 matching bases. The CDR3 sequence is 14 residues long. CDR1 and CDR2 from the germline V gene are MDHEN and SYDVKM. The V end was cut by 2 bases, the J end by 4 bases, with 11 bases between.

V gene TRBV19 combines with J gene TRBJ2-7, with TRBD2 as a possible D gene (6 bases). Per germline, CDR1 LNHDA and CDR2 SQIVND (reference sequence). The V end lost 5 bases, the J end lost 6 bases, and 17 bases lay between the germline ends. CDR3 size: 14 residues. This chain's CDR3 is CASSFQESSGEQYF. CDR3 bases: TGTGCCAGTAGTTTCCAGGAAAGTAGCGGCGAGCAGTACTTC.

This sequence joins TRBV5-1 and TRBJ2-3; D perhaps matches TRBD2 (5 bases). Germline V gene data show CDR1 as SGHRS and CDR2 as YFSETQ. CDR3 size: 14 residues. V dropped 2 bases and J dropped 2 bases, with 9 bases sitting between them. The CDR3 bases are TGCGCCAGCAGCTTCGCCCGGGACACAGATACGCAGTATTTT. Its translation is CASSFARDTDTQYF.

This clone was observed a few times. The rearrangement links TRBV30 to TRBJ1-1; 10 bases align to TRBD1. Germline CDR1 and CDR2: GTSNPN and SVGIG (reference sequence). The CDR3 covers 13 residues. V lost 1 base to trimming and J lost 4 bases; unmatched junction nucleotides: 0. CDR3 sequence: CAWSGDRGTEAFF. CDR3 sequence (DNA): TGTGCCTGGAGTGGGGACAGGGGCACTGAAGCTTTCTTT.

The chain has TRBV7-2 and TRBJ2-3; D ambiguous. CDR3 length equals 12 residues. V dropped 5 bases and J dropped 4 bases, with 7 bases sitting between them. Germline values: CDR1 SGHTA, CDR2 FQGNSA. The CDR3 DNA reads as TGTGCCAGCAGCCCGTTCGCAGATACGCAGTATTTT. Protein: CASSPFADTQYF.